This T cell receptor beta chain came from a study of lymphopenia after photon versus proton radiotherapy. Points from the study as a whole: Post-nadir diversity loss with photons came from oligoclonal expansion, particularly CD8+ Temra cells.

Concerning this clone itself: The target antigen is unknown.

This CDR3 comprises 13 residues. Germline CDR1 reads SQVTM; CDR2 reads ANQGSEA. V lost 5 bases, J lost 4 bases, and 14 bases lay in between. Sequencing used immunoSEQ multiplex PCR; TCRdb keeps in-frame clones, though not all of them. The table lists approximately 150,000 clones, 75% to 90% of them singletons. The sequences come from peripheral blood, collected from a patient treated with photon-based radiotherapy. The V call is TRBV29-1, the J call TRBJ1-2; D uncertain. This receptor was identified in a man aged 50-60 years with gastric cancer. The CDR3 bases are TGCAGCGTTCCCCCCAGGCGGGGCTATGGCTACACCTTC. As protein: CSVPPRRGYGYTF.